This TCR beta chain originates from a study of T cells in Graves' hyperthyroidism and ophthalmopathy. Whole-study results and caveats: Most thyroid clonotypes expanded above 0.001 were also detected in blood. The model predicted ophthalmopathy a median approximately 6.3 months before onset.

This clonotype was seen a few times. The target antigen is unknown. CDR1 and CDR2 (germline): MDHEN, SYDVKM. V dropped 6 bases and J dropped 4 bases, with 14 bases sitting between them. This CDR3 has 14 residues. From RNA transcripts, TCR beta CDR3 regions were amplified. HTBI primers were used for first-round RT-PCR of the TCR CDR3. TCRdb passed the multiplex PCR reads through MiXCR, listing each CDR3 protein once. Of some 400,000 distinct CDR3 sequences in the sample, roughly 13% were seen once. Diagnosis of hyperthyroidism was new in patients aged 18 to 65, and its duration was under 2 months. Exclusion of a patient resulted from uncontrolled infection, other autoimmune disease, pregnancy or lactation.

The sequence was obtained from a man aged 30 to 45 with Graves' hyperthyroidism that later progressed to Graves' ophthalmopathy. The source material was blood. J is TRBJ2-3 and V is TRBV28, with D perhaps TRBD2 (6 bases). CDR3 in amino acids: CASRGLAIADTQYF. The CDR3 DNA reads TGTGCCAGCAGGGGGCTAGCGATCGCAGATACGCAGTATTTT.